This entry is about one TCR beta chain. What it binds is unknown. This entry is derived from a study of T cell responses to AZD1222 COVID-19 vaccine. Study-wide results and limits: The donor group comprised mostly white British people and more females; the analysis possibly underestimated clonal diversity. Of the AZD1222 recipients, only 5 to 7 were seropositive at baseline.

V lost 0 bases to trimming and J lost 3 bases; unmatched junction nucleotides: 6. The germline V gene has CDR1 SGHTA and CDR2 FQGTGA. CDR3 length: 16 residues. Profiling relied on immunoSEQ multiplex PCR, and the TCRdb table lists in-frame clones only, not all of them. The sample holds 80,000 to 100,000 clones, 85% to 90% seen once. This rearrangement joins TRBV7-3 to TRBJ2-3; 7 bases map to TRBD1. The origin of this receptor is an adult in good health. Source: peripheral blood, taken on day 0 of AZD1222 vaccination. CDR3 protein: CASSLTLGRGTDTQYF. Here the CDR3 DNA reads TGTGCCAGCAGCTTAACGCTTGGCAGGGGGACAGATACGCAGTATTTT.